A single TCR beta chain is shown here with its context. Its antigen is still unknown. Germline is not matched at one junction end, which may reflect a read error. The entry originates in a study of T-cell memory formation after mild COVID-19. Study details: In these data, TCR clusters were largely donor specific. Study results and limitations: Pre-infection memory already had some responding clones, implying cross-reactive memory joined. Day 15 to 85 contracting clones showed balanced CD4/CD8; later expanders leaned CD4+. Clones which contracted sat mainly in CM and EM if CD4+, and in EMRA if CD8+.

CDR3 size: 13 residues. Germline-derived CDR1 and CDR2 are DFQATT and SNEGSKA (reference sequence). TCRdb recomputed calls from the 5' RACE reads with MiXCR, one row per CDR3 protein. This sample yields about 410,000 distinct CDR3 sequences, of which roughly 17% are seen a single time; roughly a fifth belongs to the top ten. The rearrangement links TRBV20-1 to TRBJ1-1; 7 bases align to TRBD1. The sequenced material came from PBMCs or a T cell subset sorted from them (not recorded which). This receptor was identified in a young man who had mild COVID-19 (a few samples of this study predate the infection). Cell type and time point are not known. CDR3 bases: TGCAGTGCACCGACAGGGATGAACACTGAAGCTTTCTTC. Encoded protein: CSAPTGMNTEAFF.